Below, 31 T cell receptor beta chains from the same sample are listed, as sequenced in a study of CD8+CD57+ T cells in acquired aplastic anemia (dated by TCRdb to 2017 to 2018). Sequencing took place on an Illumina HiSeq 2000. Genomic DNA was used as template for profiling of TCR beta VDJ combinations and CDR3 sequences. TCRdb redid the processing of the public reads, applying fastp at Q25 and MiXCR, and retained in-frame beta chains. Each entry merges the rows of one CDR3 protein and shows their most common DNA and genes. This sample is represented by about 190,000 distinct CDR3 sequences; around half of them were singletons. About 15% of the sample is taken by the ten largest. Sequencing input: sorted CD4+, CD8+, or CD8+CD57+ T cells (not recorded which) from PBMCs. These receptors were collected from a human donor in good health, serving as a control.

A word on this clonotype: An end of the junction does not agree with germline; a read error may underlie this. The chain couples TRBV19 to TRBJ2-3; 7 positions match TRBD2. In germline, CDR1 is LNHDA, CDR2 SQIVND (reference sequence). This CDR3 comprises 15 residues. The CDR3 DNA reads TGTGCCAGCAGTAAGATCGGGGGGACCACAGATACGCAGTATTTT. Amino acid sequence: CASSKIGGTTDTQYF.

This clonotype appeared many times. V and J are TRBV7-2 and TRBJ2-3, with D possibly matching TRBD1 (5 bases). Deletions cut 5 bases from V and 5 bases from J, with 14 bases between. The CDR3 covers 14 residues. CDR1 and CDR2 (germline): SGHTA, FQGNSA. The chain's CDR3 is CASSPGAVLDTQYF. CDR3 sequence (DNA): TGTGCCAGCAGCCCTGGGGCGGTACTAGATACGCAGTATTTT.

Points on this clonotype: The CDR3 carries no conserved terminal phenylalanine or tryptophan, so it likely arises from a read error. The chain is built from TRBV12-3 or TRBV12-4 and TRBJ2-1; 11 nucleotides line up with TRBD2. The CDR3 sequence is 12 residues long. J was trimmed by 9 bases and V by 9 bases; bases with no gene match: 4. The CDR3, as DNA: TGTGCCAGTAGCGGGGGGGCGGTTGAGCAGTTCTCC. It specifies CASSGGAVEQFS.

The V gene is TRBV7-9, the J gene TRBJ2-7; the match to TRBD1 covers 8 bases. The CDR3 consists of 16 residues. Germline CDR1 reads SEHNR; CDR2 reads FQNEAQ (reference sequence). Losses at the gene ends were 4 bases for V and 1 base for J; bases not matched to a gene: 9. Here the CDR3 reads CASSSGQGPTSYEQYV. CDR3 in DNA: TGTGCCAGCAGCTCCGGACAGGGCCCTACTTCCTACGAGCAGTACGTC.

At least ten counts were recorded for this clonotype. The V gene is TRBV4-2, the J gene TRBJ2-7; TRBD1 matches at 7 bases. With V trimmed by 0 bases and J by 2 bases, 7 bases remained unmatched. The CDR3 totals 16 residues. In germline, CDR1 is LGHNA, CDR2 YNFKEQ. The chain's CDR3 is CASSQEGGQGAYEQYF. Here the CDR3 DNA reads TGTGCCAGCAGCCAAGAAGGTGGGCAGGGGGCCTACGAGCAGTACTTC.

There are many counts of this clonotype. CDR3 region: CASSLRGSSYNEQFF. The CDR3 DNA reads TGTGCCAGCAGCTTACGGGGGAGCTCCTACAATGAGCAGTTCTTC. The chain couples TRBV7-9 to TRBJ2-1; maybe TRBD2 (6 bases). Germline V CDR1 and CDR2: SEHNR, FQNEAQ (reference sequence). V dropped 2 bases and J dropped 0 bases, with 8 bases sitting between them. The CDR3 consists of 15 residues.

This sequence joins TRBV27 and TRBJ1-2; unclear D gene. Germline V gene sequence: CDR1 MNHEY, CDR2 SMNVEV (reference sequence). The CDR3 is 12 residues long. V lost 5 bases and J 7 bases, leaving 11 bases between the germline ends. For the CDR3, the DNA is TGTGCCAGCAGTCAACTCCGGGGTGGCTACACCTTC. Translation gives CASSQLRGGYTF.

The J gene is TRBJ2-3, the V gene TRBV5-1; 12 bases line up with TRBD2. CDR3 size: 17 residues. The junction had 19 bases not matched to a gene; V was cut back by 6 bases and J by 11 bases. Germline V gene sequence: CDR1 SGHRS, CDR2 YFSETQ. CDR3 amino acids: CASTNQKTSGGNNEQYF. DNA for the CDR3: TGCGCCAGCACCAACCAAAAAACTAGCGGGGGGAACAATGAGCAGTATTTT.

This clonotype was observed a single time. V usage is TRBV12-3 or TRBV12-4 and J usage is TRBJ1-6; D gene ambiguous. Trimming left V 2 bases short and J 8 bases short, with 19 bases between. The CDR3 consists of 17 residues. DNA of the CDR3: TGTGCCAGCAGTTTAACTTCCCGGGTGGTACGCGATTCACCCCTCCACTTT. As protein: CASSLTSRVVRDSPLHF.

J is TRBJ2-2 and V is TRBV7-3; unclear D gene. Looked up from germline, CDR1 is SGHTA and CDR2 is FQGTGA. Trimming left V 5 bases short and J 6 bases short, with 7 bases between. This CDR3 spans 12 amino acids. The CDR3 loop reads CASSRPAGELFF. The CDR3 DNA sequence: TGTGCCAGCAGCCGGCCGGCCGGGGAGCTGTTTTTT.

This clonotype has ten or more counts. V gene TRBV7-2 combines with J gene TRBJ2-1; a weak D match, TRBD2 (5 bases). This CDR3 comprises 15 residues. Germline V gene lookup returns CDR1 SGHTA and CDR2 FQGNSA. Trimming removed 3 bases from V and 3 bases from J, with 12 bases in between. Here the CDR3 reads CASSFLGVHYNEQFF. The CDR3 DNA reads as TGTGCCAGCAGCTTCCTCGGGGTACACTACAATGAGCAGTTCTTC.

This clonotype was seen a handful of times. The V call is TRBV24-1, the J call TRBJ2-7, with 9 bases that match TRBD1. Germline trimming cut 11 bases from V and 6 bases from J; bases unmatched to any gene: 10. Germline assignment: CDR1 KGHDR and CDR2 SFDVKD. There are 13 residues in the CDR3. CDR3 amino acids: CASSPGQGGEQYF. The CDR3 DNA follows: TGTGCCAGCAGCCCGGGACAGGGCGGCGAGCAGTACTTC.

As regards this clonotype: Relative to the germline gene, one junction end is altered; a read error may explain this. This sequence joins TRBV10-3 and TRBJ1-1, with TRBD1 matching over 7 bases. This CDR3 contains 14 residues. The germline V gene has CDR1 ENHRY and CDR2 SYGVKD. CDR3 bases: TGTGCCAGCAGTTTCGGGACAGAGAACACTGAAGCTTTCTTT. Translation gives CASSFGTENTEAFF.

This clonotype was picked up a small number of times. Being one base from a much bigger clone, this may be a read error. This chain links TRBV4-2 with TRBJ2-5; 12 nucleotides match TRBD2. The CDR3 covers 17 residues. Germline V CDR1 and CDR2: LGHNA, YNFKEQ. The DNA for the CDR3 is TGTGCCAGCGGCCAAGGAACAACTAGCGGGGGGCAAGAGACCCAGTACTTC. Protein sequence: CASGQGTTSGGQETQYF.

On this clonotype: The junction departs from germline at one end; a sequencing error may be responsible. This rearrangement joins TRBV2 to TRBJ2-3; D is perhaps TRBD2 (5 bases). CDR3 length: 18 amino acids. Per the germline V gene, CDR1 is SNHLY and CDR2 is FYNNEI. CDR3: CASSTQRWETTSTDTQYF. The CDR3 DNA is TGCGCCAGCAGCACACAAAGGTGGGAGACAACTAGCACAGATACGCAGTATTTT.

This clonotype was seen ten or more times. The gene calls are TRBV7-3 and TRBJ2-2; a possible D gene is TRBD1 (5 bases). The ends were cut back, 4 bases at V and 7 bases at J, with 13 bases in the middle. The germline gives CDR1 SGHTA, CDR2 FQGTGA. This CDR3 is 14 amino acids long. In nucleotides, the CDR3 is TGTGCCAGCAGCTCGTCCGGACACCTCGGGGAGCTGTTTTTT. Residues: CASSSSGHLGELFF.

This clonotype was counted ten times or more. The chain joins TRBV9 to TRBJ1-3; TRBD1 matches at 7 bases. Germline loops: CDR1 SGDLS, CDR2 YYNGEE. V gave up 2 bases and J gave up 2 bases; unmatched junction bases: 7. The CDR3 is 16 residues long. CDR3 protein: CASSVRDRDTGNTIYF. The CDR3 nucleotides are TGTGCCAGCAGCGTGAGGGACAGAGATACTGGAAACACCATATATTTT.

This clonotype was recorded a few times. The chain recombines TRBV6-5 with TRBJ1-3; possibly TRBD1 for D (6 bases). The CDR3 spans 16 residues. Germline CDR1 reads MNHEY; CDR2 reads SVGAGI. The V end lost 8 bases, the J end lost 2 bases, and 19 bases lay between the germline ends. DNA of the CDR3: TGTGCCAGCGGTAGTCGGAGGGGGGGACCTGGAAACACCATATATTTT. Translating it yields CASGSRRGGPGNTIYF.

The table lists this clonotype with a few counts. This chain connects TRBV20-1 to TRBJ2-5; 8 bases are a match to TRBD2. V lost 6 bases to trimming and J lost 1 base; unmatched junction nucleotides: 16. From germline, CDR1 is DFQATT and CDR2 SNEGSKA (reference sequence). CDR3 length: 17 residues. CDR3 sequence (DNA): TGCAGTGCGGAGGCTCCCAGCGGGGGCGGGGCCCAAGAGACCCAGTACTTC. Translated: CSAEAPSGGGAQETQYF.

The chain couples TRBV18 to TRBJ2-7; tentatively, D is TRBD1 (6 bases). V was trimmed by 5 bases and J by 1 base, leaving 12 bases between them. The CDR3 runs 14 residues. Germline CDR1 KGHSH, CDR2 LQKENI. In DNA form, the CDR3 reads TGTGCCAGCTCATACAACACAGGGTCCTACGAGCAGTACTTC. Encoded protein: CASSYNTGSYEQYF.

This clonotype was seen many times. The chain has TRBV11-3 and TRBJ2-1; 9 bases map to TRBD2. Germline CDR1 SGHNT, CDR2 YENEEA. The J segment lost 13 bases and the V segment lost 3 bases, leaving 4 bases of the junction unmatched. The CDR3 contains 12 residues. CDR3: CASSLAGTSQFF. CDR3 nucleotides: TGTGCCAGCAGCTTGGCCGGGACTAGCCAGTTCTTC.

This clonotype was counted ten times or more. J is TRBJ1-2 and V is TRBV15, with D uncertain. CDR1 LNHNV and CDR2 YYDKDF come from the germline V gene (reference sequence). The V and J ends lost 0 bases and 4 bases respectively, with 12 bases between them. The CDR3 runs 15 residues. The CDR3 sequence: CATSRERPSFYGYTF. CDR3 nucleotides: TGTGCCACCAGCAGAGAGCGACCGTCGTTCTATGGCTACACCTTC.

This clonotype came up many times. The chain has TRBV19 and TRBJ1-4; D uncertain. Trimming cost V 2 bases and J 0 bases, with 13 bases left between them. CDR1 is LNHDA and CDR2 is SQIVND in the germline V gene (reference sequence). CDR3 size: 17 residues. CDR3 DNA sequence: TGTGCCAGTAGTATACCAGGCCTGGGTGCAACTAATGAAAAACTGTTTTTT. The encoded protein is CASSIPGLGATNEKLFF.

The V and J genes are TRBV10-3 and TRBJ2-7, with 12 nucleotides matching TRBD2. V dropped 0 bases and J dropped 3; count of bases not matched to a gene: 9. This CDR3 contains 18 residues. Per the germline V gene, CDR1 is ENHRY and CDR2 is SYGVKD. For the CDR3, the DNA is TGTGCCATCAGTGAGTCGAGGACTAGCGGGGACAACAACTACGAGCAGTACTTC. Translation: CAISESRTSGDNNYEQYF.

In its sample, this clonotype was seen many times. V usage is TRBV6-5 and J usage is TRBJ1-4; 10 bases match TRBD1. Germline V gene lookup returns CDR1 MNHEY and CDR2 SVGAGI. Unmatched junction bases numbered 4, after V lost 6 bases and J lost 6 bases. This CDR3 spans 14 amino acids. The CDR3 protein is CASRKGQGYEKLFF. CDR3 bases: TGTGCCAGCAGGAAGGGACAGGGGTATGAAAAACTGTTTTTT.

Only one count was recorded for this clonotype. CDR3 DNA: TGTGCCAGCAGCTTAGTAAGGGACTATAATGAAAAACTGTTTTTT. Translation gives CASSLVRDYNEKLFF. This chain links TRBV13 with TRBJ1-4; D perhaps matches TRBD1 (5 bases). The CDR3 covers 15 residues. Looked up from germline, CDR1 is PRHDT and CDR2 is FYEKMQ (reference sequence). V gave up 1 base and J gave up 4 bases, with 10 bases separating them.

Regarding this clonotype: Since no conserved phenylalanine or tryptophan closes the CDR3, a read error is the likely cause. The chain carries TRBV11-3 and TRBJ2-3; D gene uncertain. The V end lost 5 bases, the J end lost 0 bases, and 9 bases lay between the germline ends. The CDR3 runs to 14 residues. CDR1 is SGHNT, CDR2 YENEEA, per germline. CDR3 sequence reads: CASSPWTSTDTQYY. CDR3 DNA: TGTGCCAGCAGCCCTTGGACCAGCACAGATACGCAGTATTAT.

This clonotype was recorded at least ten times. This chain links TRBV16 with TRBJ1-4; D is unclear. CDR3 length: 14 amino acids. V was cut by 5 bases and J by 4 bases, with 11 bases left in between. Germline loops: CDR1 KGHSY, CDR2 FQNENV. CDR3 residues: CASSDRGLNEKLFF. The CDR3, as DNA: TGTGCCAGCAGCGACCGCGGGCTTAATGAAAAACTGTTTTTT. Full variable domain (missing parts from reference TRBV16 and TRBJ1-4): GEEVAQTPKHLVRGEGQKAKLYCAPIKGHSYVFWYQQVLKNEFKFLISFQNENVFDETGMPKERFSAKCLPNSPCSLEIQATKLEDSAVYFCASSDRGLNEKLFFGSGTQLSVL.

This rearrangement joins TRBV10-3 to TRBJ1-6; D is unclear. V lost 4 bases and J 8 bases, leaving 6 bases between the germline ends. Germline V lookup: CDR1 ENHRY, CDR2 SYGVKD. This CDR3 comprises 12 residues. The CDR3: CAISGMDSPLHF. The CDR3 DNA follows: TGTGCCATCAGTGGAATGGATTCACCCCTCCACTTT.

The rearrangement uses TRBV10-3 and TRBJ2-5, with a weak D call TRBD1 (5 bases). The CDR3 loop spans 12 amino acids. Germline assignment: CDR1 ENHRY and CDR2 SYGVKD. Deletions cut 6 bases from V and 5 bases from J, with 10 bases between. As DNA, the CDR3 is TGTGCCATCAGCCAGGGCCGGGAGACCCAGTACTTC. This gives the protein CAISQGRETQYF.

The V call is TRBV5-1, the J call TRBJ2-1; D is perhaps TRBD1 (6 bases). Germline CDR1 is SGHRS and CDR2 is YFSETQ. CDR3 length: 16 residues. The ends were cut back, 2 bases at V and 3 bases at J, with 15 bases in the middle. CDR3 loop: CASSLIQGGLYNEQFF. DNA of the CDR3: TGCGCCAGCAGCTTAATACAGGGTGGGCTCTACAATGAGCAGTTCTTC.